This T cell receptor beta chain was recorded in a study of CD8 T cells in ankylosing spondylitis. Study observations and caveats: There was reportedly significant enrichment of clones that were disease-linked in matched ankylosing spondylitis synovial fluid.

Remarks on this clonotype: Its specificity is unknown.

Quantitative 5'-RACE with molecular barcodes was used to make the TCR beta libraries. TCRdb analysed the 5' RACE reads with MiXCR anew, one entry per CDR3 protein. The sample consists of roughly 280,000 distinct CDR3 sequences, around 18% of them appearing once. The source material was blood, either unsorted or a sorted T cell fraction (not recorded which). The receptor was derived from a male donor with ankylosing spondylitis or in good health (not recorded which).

CDR3 DNA: TGCGCCAGCAGCTTGGAAGGGGCGGGAGGGGATACGCAGTATTTT. Translating it yields CASSLEGAGGDTQYF. The chain recombines TRBV5-1 with TRBJ2-3; TRBD2 matches 9 bases. V shed 0 bases and J 6 bases; nucleotides not matched to a gene: 5. Germline V gene data show CDR1 as SGHRS and CDR2 as YFSETQ. This CDR3 is built from 15 residues.